The 10 T cell receptor beta chains below were found in one sample sequenced in a study of early T cells in non-severe SARS-CoV-2 infection. TCRdb redid the calling of the 5' RACE reads with MiXCR, one entry per CDR3 protein. Here the sample spans about 28,000 distinct CDR3 sequences, roughly 4.5% being singletons. The sample was whole blood, taken at baseline. All receptors derive from an adult who was a healthcare worker with PCR-confirmed SARS-CoV-2 infection or an uninfected control (not recorded which).

This clonotype has a count of ten or more. The gene calls are TRBV28 and TRBJ2-7; D not resolved. CDR3 length equals 16 residues. Germline lookup yields CDR1 MDHEN and CDR2 SYDVKM. Trimming took off 2 bases at V and 9 bases at J, with 23 bases between the two ends. CDR3 in DNA: TGTGCCAGCAGTTTAGTTGGTGGGCGTCAGCCCGTTCGGCAGTACTTC. Translation: CASSLVGGRQPVRQYF.

This clonotype appeared a few times. The gene calls are TRBV11-1 and TRBJ2-7, with 10 bases matching TRBD2. This CDR3 comprises 14 residues. CDR1 is SGHAT and CDR2 is FQDESV in the germline V gene (reference sequence). J lost 2 bases, V lost 6 bases, and 4 bases had no gene match. The CDR3 spells CASRRTSGTYEQYF. The CDR3 nucleotides read TGTGCCAGCAGGAGGACTAGCGGTACCTACGAGCAGTACTTC.

This clonotype appeared many times. The chain recombines TRBV28 with TRBJ2-3; 8 nucleotides match TRBD1. The germline gives CDR1 MDHEN, CDR2 SYDVKM. The length of the CDR3 is 15 residues. Trimming took 7 bases from V and 1 from J; bases not matched to a gene: 7. CDR3 DNA sequence: TGTGCCAGCACTGGGACAGGTTCCCGCACAGATACGCAGTATTTT. It specifies CASTGTGSRTDTQYF.

V usage is TRBV5-1 and J usage is TRBJ2-3, with 9 bases that match TRBD2. The CDR3 totals 16 residues. CDR1 and CDR2 (germline): SGHRS, YFSETQ. Trimming cost V 0 bases and J 5 bases; bases outside gene matches: 7. The chain's CDR3 is CASSLGVAGDIDTQYF. The DNA for the CDR3 is TGCGCCAGCAGCTTGGGAGTAGCGGGAGACATAGATACGCAGTATTTT. The entire variable domain, with the rest obtained from reference TRBV5-1 and TRBJ2-3, is as follows: KAGVTQTPRYLIKTRGQQVTLSCSPISGHRSVSWYQQTPGQGLQFLFEYFSETQRNKGNFPGRFSGRQFSNSRSEMNVSTLELGDSALYLCASSLGVAGDIDTQYFGPGTRLTVL.

This clonotype was seen ten or more times. The chain has TRBV6-1 and TRBJ2-2; D is possibly TRBD1 (5 bases). The V gene lost 1 base and the J gene lost 1 base, with 13 bases spanning the gap. CDR3 length: 17 amino acids. The germline gives CDR1 MNHNS, CDR2 SASEGT. The CDR3 nucleotides are TGTGCCAGCAGTGAAGACCCCCCAGGGATGAACACCGGGGAGCTGTTTTTT. Translating gives CASSEDPPGMNTGELFF.

The V gene is TRBV28, the J gene TRBJ2-3; TRBD2 aligns across 9 bases. Germline V gives CDR1 MDHEN, CDR2 SYDVKM. J lost 2 bases, V lost 1 base, and 10 bases had no gene match. There are 18 residues in the CDR3. The CDR3 sequence is CASSLLSASGTLTDTQYF. The CDR3 DNA sequence: TGTGCCAGCAGTTTATTGTCCGCTAGCGGGACCCTCACAGATACGCAGTATTTT.

The sample holds many counts of this clonotype. The gene calls are TRBV15 and TRBJ2-5; 11 positions match TRBD2. The CDR3 runs to 15 residues. Per the germline V gene, CDR1 is LNHNV and CDR2 is YYDKDF (reference sequence). J was trimmed by 5 bases and V by 1 base; bases with no gene match: 3. The CDR3 here is CATSRVTSGKETQYF. The CDR3 DNA follows: TGTGCCACCAGCAGAGTGACTAGCGGGAAGGAGACCCAGTACTTC.

This clonotype came up many times. The chain combines TRBV6-2 or TRBV6-3 with TRBJ1-5; tentative D call: TRBD1 (5 bases). The V end was cut by 6 bases, the J end by 7 bases, with 13 bases between. Germline V gives CDR1 MNHEY, CDR2 SVGEGT. The CDR3 covers 13 residues. The CDR3 protein is CASSLTQGQPQHF. The CDR3 nucleotides read TGTGCCAGCAGCCTGACCCAGGGACAGCCCCAGCATTTT.

This clonotype was found a few times. CDR3 nucleotides: TGTGCCAGCAGCCAAGTAGGGGGTGTCGCAGATACGCAGTATTTT. Its protein is CASSQVGGVADTQYF. The rearrangement uses TRBV14 and TRBJ2-3; possibly TRBD1 for D (6 bases). CDR3 length: 15 residues. V shed 1 base and J shed 4 bases, with 12 bases lying between them. Germline V gene lookup returns CDR1 SGHDN and CDR2 FVKESK.

There are many counts of this clonotype. The chain links TRBV28 to TRBJ2-7; no reliable D call. The CDR3 sequence is 11 residues long. Germline values: CDR1 MDHEN, CDR2 SYDVKM. Trimming removed 4 bases at V and 4 bases at J, with 5 bases between. The CDR3 nucleotides read TGTGCCAGCAGTTCCACGTACGAGCAGTACTTC. Translated: CASSSTYEQYF.